The 10 T cell receptor beta chains below come from one sample, sequenced in a study of blood T cell repertoires in COVID-19. The repertoire was sequenced with immunoSEQ multiplex PCR; TCRdb's copy has only in-frame clones and lacks some. The sample includes roughly 280,000 clones, 70% to 90% of them seen just once. Sequencing input: peripheral blood. The receptors were sampled from a young man with active or convalescent COVID-19.

The genes are TRBV27 and TRBJ1-1; tentative D call: TRBD1 (6 bases). Germline V lookup: CDR1 MNHEY, CDR2 SMNVEV (reference sequence). The CDR3 covers 14 residues. The V end lost 6 bases, the J end lost 0 bases, and 11 bases lay between the germline ends. As DNA, the CDR3 is TGTGCCAGCAGCCTGGACAGTTTGAACACTGAAGCTTTCTTT. It encodes CASSLDSLNTEAFF.

The chain combines TRBV6-2 or TRBV6-3 with TRBJ1-6; D might be TRBD1 (6 bases). The CDR3 sequence is 17 residues long. The germline V gene has CDR1 MNHEY and CDR2 SVGEGT. The V and J ends lost 0 bases and 4 bases respectively, with 13 bases between them. The CDR3 sequence: CASSYSKTGKYNSPLHF. Here the CDR3 DNA reads TGTGCCAGCAGTTACTCGAAAACAGGGAAATATAATTCACCCCTCCACTTT.

Only a few counts were recorded for this clone. The V gene is TRBV29-1, the J gene TRBJ2-7; TRBD1 aligns across 8 bases. Germline-derived CDR1 and CDR2 are SQVTM and ANQGSEA. The CDR3 covers 13 residues. J was trimmed by 0 bases and V by 5 bases; bases with no gene match: 3. The CDR3 DNA sequence: TGCAGCGTTTTTACAGGGGGCTCCTACGAGCAGTACTTC. This translates into CSVFTGGSYEQYF.

This rearrangement joins TRBV5-6 to TRBJ2-2; 8 positions agree with TRBD2. The V gene end was trimmed by 2 bases and the J gene end by 7 bases; junction bases not matched to a gene: 13. CDR1 SGHDT and CDR2 YYEEEE come from the germline V gene. The CDR3 extends over 17 amino acids. DNA for the CDR3: TGTGCCAGCAGCTTCGGCGACGCGGGGGGCCGGGTCGGGGAGCTGTTTTTT. Translation gives CASSFGDAGGRVGELFF.

The V call is TRBV20-1, the J call TRBJ2-7; weak D call: TRBD2 (6 bases). Trimming removed 3 bases from V and 4 bases from J, with 7 bases in between. The CDR3 has 11 residues. Per the germline V gene, CDR1 is DFQATT and CDR2 is SNEGSKA (reference sequence). The CDR3 loop reads CSARGGYEQYF. CDR3 DNA: TGCAGTGCTAGGGGGGGTTACGAGCAGTACTTC.

The chain has TRBV27 and TRBJ1-5, with 7 bases aligning to TRBD1. This CDR3 is built from 14 residues. The junction had 2 bases not matched to a gene; V was cut back by 4 bases and J by 2 bases. In germline, CDR1 is MNHEY, CDR2 SMNVEV (reference sequence). For the CDR3, the DNA is TGTGCCAGCAGTTCCAGGGGGGGCAATCAGCCCCAGCATTTT. Residues: CASSSRGGNQPQHF.

The chain recombines TRBV7-9 with TRBJ2-3; 13 positions agree with TRBD2. Unmatched junction bases numbered 11, after V lost 5 bases and J lost 6 bases. Germline V lookup: CDR1 SEHNR, CDR2 FQNEAQ (reference sequence). This CDR3 comprises 17 residues. CDR3 sequence reads: CASSAQLAGGSRDTQYF. DNA for the CDR3: TGTGCCAGCAGCGCGCAACTAGCGGGGGGGAGTCGGGATACGCAGTATTTT.

V is TRBV3-1 (or the pseudogene TRBV3-2) and J is TRBJ2-1, with TRBD2 matching over 9 bases. This CDR3 region has 16 residues. With V trimmed by 2 bases and J by 3 bases, 5 bases remained unmatched. The germline V gene has CDR1 LGHDT and CDR2 YNNKEL (reference sequence). The CDR3 DNA follows: TGTGCCAGCAGCCAATCGGCTAGCGGGGTCTACAATGAGCAGTTCTTC. It encodes CASSQSASGVYNEQFF.

The rearrangement joins TRBV9 to TRBJ2-7, with a weak D call TRBD1 (6 bases). V was shortened by 5 bases and J by 3 bases, with 15 bases between the two germline ends. From germline, CDR1 is SGDLS and CDR2 YYNGEE. The CDR3 runs 14 residues. The CDR3 DNA follows: TGTGCCAGCAGTCAAGGGCCAGGGGACTACGAGCAGTACTTC. This sequence encodes CASSQGPGDYEQYF.

The V gene is TRBV5-1, the J gene TRBJ2-5, with 10 nucleotides matching TRBD1. There are 14 residues in the CDR3. Germline values: CDR1 SGHRS, CDR2 YFSETQ. J gave up 6 bases and V 4 bases, and 6 bases lay outside the gene matches. The CDR3 reads CASSQTGGSQTQYF. The DNA of the CDR3 is TGCGCCAGCAGCCAGACAGGGGGCTCGCAGACCCAGTACTTC.